The clone carrying this TCR beta chain appeared many times. Its antigen is currently unknown. All unsorted peripheral T cells were captured because whole blood was used without fractionation. Reverse transcription used roughly 450 ng RNA and constant-region primers for alpha and beta. Separate chain-specific third strand synthesis with multiplexing indices produced the alpha and beta libraries. TCRdb re-called the 5' RACE reads with MiXCR, one entry per CDR3 protein. This sample yields about 18,000 distinct CDR3 sequences, of which 10% are seen a single time; 3.1% belongs to the top ten. This sample is part of a study of HIV-infected patients and healthy controls. General study results and limits: Only sixteen HIV-infected individuals were processed, a major limit on how widely findings apply. Significant mean usage differences between HIV-infected patients and controls involved eight alpha and eight beta V genes. Comparisons were complicated because patients and controls had unequal numbers of distinct sequences.

Germline V gene lookup returns CDR1 MNHNS and CDR2 SASEGT. The length of the CDR3 is 15 residues. The junction had 14 bases not matched to a gene; V was cut back by 7 bases and J by 6 bases. Sequencing input: blood. This TCR came from an adult in good health. This chain connects TRBV6-1 to TRBJ2-7; 8 nucleotides line up with TRBD2. CDR3 DNA sequence: TGTGCCAGCAAGAGCGCAGCGGGAGAGTCGGGCGAGCAGTACTTC. It encodes CASKSAAGESGEQYF.